These T cell receptor beta chains were read from a single sample in a study of T-cell reconstitution after alpha-beta-depleted transplantation in children. TCRdb re-derived calls from the PCR reads in MiXCR, one entry per CDR3 protein. The table has 500,000 to 600,000 distinct CDR3 sequences, 27% seen once. Sequenced material: PBMCs, taken before TCRalphabeta/CD19-depleted stem cell transplant. All receptors derive from a boy younger than two with Wiskott-Aldrich syndrome, due to receive a stem cell transplant. Each CDR3 is given with its conserved first and last residue. Each record gives: clone size, V gene, D gene, J gene, CDR3 protein, CDR3 DNA. A D gene is named only where the DNA matches it firmly. The listing skips clone size in some rows; elsewhere it reads once, few, many or a size class.

clone_size: .
v_call: TRBV5-1
d_call: .
j_call: TRBJ2-1
cdr3_aa: CASGGPLKNEQFF
cdr3_nt: TGCGCCAGCGGGGGGCCCTTAAAGAATGAGCAGTTCTTC

clone_size: once
v_call: TRBV10-3
d_call: TRBD2
j_call: TRBJ2-7
cdr3_aa: CAISTSGVPYEQYF
cdr3_nt: TGTGCCATCTCGACTAGCGGGGTACCCTACGAGCAGTACTTC

clone_size: .
v_call: TRBV20-1
d_call: .
j_call: TRBJ2-1
cdr3_aa: CSARVTGSSYNEQFF
cdr3_nt: TGCAGTGCTAGAGTAACCGGTAGCTCCTACAATGAGCAGTTCTTC

clone_size: few
v_call: TRBV5-1
d_call: TRBD2
j_call: TRBJ2-2
cdr3_aa: CASSLGLAGFNPNTGELFF
cdr3_nt: TGCGCCAGCAGCTTGGGGCTAGCGGGCTTCAACCCGAACACCGGGGAGCTGTTTTTT

clone_size: .
v_call: TRBV7-2
d_call: TRBD2
j_call: TRBJ2-1
cdr3_aa: CASSRAAGGAHNEQFF
cdr3_nt: TGTGCCAGCAGCCGCGCGGCGGGAGGAGCCCACAATGAGCAGTTCTTC

clone_size: .
v_call: TRBV6-1
d_call: TRBD1
j_call: TRBJ2-7
cdr3_aa: CASSEGQGEYEQYF
cdr3_nt: TGTGCCAGCAGTGAGGGACAGGGGGAATACGAGCAGTACTTC

clone_size: .
v_call: TRBV10-3
d_call: TRBD2
j_call: TRBJ2-1
cdr3_aa: CAISGERGYNEQFF
cdr3_nt: TGTGCCATCAGTGGGGAGCGGGGCTACAATGAGCAGTTCTTC

clone_size: .
v_call: TRBV7-9
d_call: .
j_call: TRBJ1-2
cdr3_aa: CASSYGWLDYGYTF
cdr3_nt: TGTGCCAGCAGCTACGGGTGGCTCGACTATGGCTACACCTTC

clone_size: .
v_call: TRBV12-3/TRBV12-4
d_call: .
j_call: TRBJ2-1
cdr3_aa: CASSWAEFPYNEQFF
cdr3_nt: TGTGCCAGCAGTTGGGCGGAGTTCCCGTACAATGAGCAGTTCTTC

clone_size: few
v_call: TRBV6-5
d_call: .
j_call: TRBJ2-7
cdr3_aa: CASGKGYEQYF
cdr3_nt: TGTGCCAGCGGGAAGGGGTACGAGCAGTACTTC

clone_size: few
v_call: TRBV5-8
d_call: .
j_call: TRBJ2-7
cdr3_aa: CASSLFAGSPEQYF
cdr3_nt: TGTGCCAGCAGCTTGTTTGCAGGATCCCCCGAGCAGTACTTC

clone_size: .
v_call: TRBV20-1
d_call: .
j_call: TRBJ1-2
cdr3_aa: CSASPTDYGYTF
cdr3_nt: TGCAGTGCTAGCCCGACAGACTATGGCTACACCTTC

clone_size: few
v_call: TRBV7-9
d_call: .
j_call: TRBJ2-7
cdr3_aa: CASSLAPGIYEQYF
cdr3_nt: TGTGCCAGCAGCTTAGCGCCCGGGATCTACGAGCAGTACTTC

clone_size: .
v_call: TRBV5-1
d_call: .
j_call: TRBJ2-1
cdr3_aa: CASSIQGGSYNEQFF
cdr3_nt: TGCGCCAGCAGCATACAAGGGGGCTCCTACAATGAGCAGTTCTTC

clone_size: .
v_call: TRBV9
d_call: .
j_call: TRBJ2-1
cdr3_aa: CASSVGVPRYNEQFF
cdr3_nt: TGTGCCAGCAGCGTAGGCGTTCCCCGATACAATGAGCAGTTCTTC

clone_size: .
v_call: TRBV6-1
d_call: .
j_call: TRBJ2-2
cdr3_aa: CASSEGNTGELFF
cdr3_nt: TGTGCCAGCAGTGAAGGGAACACCGGGGAGCTGTTTTTT

clone_size: .
v_call: TRBV3-1
d_call: TRBD2
j_call: TRBJ2-2
cdr3_aa: CASSQFLAGAGELFF
cdr3_nt: TGTGCCAGCAGCCAATTTTTAGCGGGTGCCGGGGAGCTGTTTTTT

clone_size: few
v_call: TRBV4-1
d_call: .
j_call: TRBJ2-1
cdr3_aa: CASSQDLGRQNEQFF
cdr3_nt: TGCGCCAGCAGCCAAGATCTCGGCCGGCAAAATGAGCAGTTCTTC

clone_size: .
v_call: TRBV20-1
d_call: .
j_call: TRBJ1-4
cdr3_aa: CSASPPGPPNEKLFF
cdr3_nt: TGCAGTGCTAGCCCTCCGGGACCGCCTAATGAAAAACTGTTTTTT

clone_size: few
v_call: TRBV3-1
d_call: TRBD2
j_call: TRBJ2-1
cdr3_aa: CASSSAGLGFEQFF
cdr3_nt: TGTGCCAGCAGCAGCGCGGGACTAGGGTTTGAGCAGTTCTTC

clone_size: .
v_call: TRBV5-1
d_call: .
j_call: TRBJ2-7
cdr3_aa: CASSGGGPDWVDEQYF
cdr3_nt: TGCGCCAGCAGCGGAGGAGGGCCAGATTGGGTTGACGAGCAGTACTTC

clone_size: .
v_call: TRBV4-1
d_call: TRBD1
j_call: TRBJ2-1
cdr3_aa: CASMKGQGNNEQFF
cdr3_nt: TGCGCCAGCATGAAGGGACAGGGGAACAATGAGCAGTTCTTC

clone_size: .
v_call: TRBV20-1
d_call: .
j_call: TRBJ2-3
cdr3_aa: CVLAIPSTDTQYF
cdr3_nt: TGCGTTCTAGCCATACCGAGCACAGATACGCAGTATTTT

clone_size: .
v_call: TRBV2
d_call: TRBD1
j_call: TRBJ2-1
cdr3_aa: CASSPGQGYEQFF
cdr3_nt: TGTGCCAGCAGTCCCGGACAGGGGTATGAGCAGTTCTTC

clone_size: .
v_call: TRBV28
d_call: TRBD1
j_call: TRBJ2-7
cdr3_aa: CASSMGTVNYEQYF
cdr3_nt: TGTGCCAGTTCGATGGGGACAGTCAACTACGAGCAGTACTTC

clone_size: .
v_call: TRBV20-1
d_call: TRBD1
j_call: TRBJ1-2
cdr3_aa: CSVSGGIYGYTF
cdr3_nt: TGCAGTGTCTCAGGGGGCATCTATGGCTACACCTTC

clone_size: .
v_call: TRBV20-1
d_call: .
j_call: TRBJ2-3
cdr3_aa: CSARLVGSPTQYF
cdr3_nt: TGCAGTGCTCGCCTTGTTGGGAGCCCTACGCAGTATTTT

clone_size: .
v_call: TRBV7-2
d_call: TRBD2
j_call: TRBJ2-1
cdr3_aa: CASSSGLDFNEQFF
cdr3_nt: TGTGCCAGCAGCTCGGGACTAGATTTCAATGAGCAGTTCTTC

clone_size: .
v_call: TRBV6-6
d_call: TRBD1
j_call: TRBJ1-1
cdr3_aa: CASRQGANTEAFF
cdr3_nt: TGTGCCAGCAGACAGGGGGCGAACACTGAAGCTTTCTTT

clone_size: few
v_call: TRBV12-3/TRBV12-4
d_call: .
j_call: TRBJ2-7
cdr3_aa: CASSVGGAAQYF
cdr3_nt: TGTGCCAGCAGTGTAGGAGGAGCCGCGCAGTACTTC

clone_size: few
v_call: TRBV25-1
d_call: .
j_call: TRBJ1-1
cdr3_aa: CASSDQGMNTEAFF
cdr3_nt: TGTGCCAGCAGTGACCAGGGCATGAACACTGAAGCTTTCTTT

clone_size: many
v_call: TRBV20-1
d_call: .
j_call: TRBJ1-2
cdr3_aa: CSAGARTGKDGYTF
cdr3_nt: TGCAGTGCTGGGGCCAGGACGGGGAAAGACGGCTACACCTTC

clone_size: few
v_call: TRBV27
d_call: TRBD1
j_call: TRBJ2-6
cdr3_aa: CASSLSGQGWRGANVLTF
cdr3_nt: TGTGCCAGCAGTTTATCCGGACAGGGGTGGAGGGGGGCCAACGTCCTGACTTTC

clone_size: .
v_call: TRBV5-1
d_call: .
j_call: TRBJ2-1
cdr3_aa: CASSRERGEQFF
cdr3_nt: TGCGCCAGCAGCCGAGAAAGGGGTGAGCAGTTCTTC

clone_size: few
v_call: TRBV6-5
d_call: TRBD1
j_call: TRBJ2-7
cdr3_aa: CASSSSGTGIYEQYF
cdr3_nt: TGTGCCAGCAGTTCCTCCGGGACAGGAATATACGAGCAGTACTTC

clone_size: .
v_call: TRBV24-1
d_call: .
j_call: TRBJ2-3
cdr3_aa: CATSERDGTDTQYF
cdr3_nt: TGTGCCACCAGTGAGCGGGACGGCACAGATACGCAGTATTTT

clone_size: few
v_call: TRBV2
d_call: TRBD2
j_call: TRBJ2-7
cdr3_aa: CASSEGGLAGYEQYF
cdr3_nt: TGTGCCAGCAGTGAGGGGGGACTAGCGGGCTACGAGCAGTACTTC